The 30 T cell receptor beta chains given below trace back to one sample, sequenced in a study of relationships among human T cell subsets. The Th1 cells were the flow-through after CD25, CD56 and CD294 bead selections. Semiquantitative ARM-PCR amplified T cell receptor alpha and beta CDR3 regions from mRNA. Exponential amplification used communal superprimers after tagged nested gene-specific primers in ARM-PCR. TCRdb re-called the multiplex PCR reads with MiXCR, one entry per CDR3 protein. The sample holds 13,000 or so distinct CDR3 sequences, roughly 65% seen once. Material for sequencing was CD4+ Th1 cells sorted from blood. These TCRs come from a man aged 40-55 years in good health.

This sequence joins TRBV11-1 and TRBJ1-1, with D unclear. CDR3 length: 16 residues. Trimming removed 1 base from V and 4 bases from J, with 16 bases in between. CDR1 SGHAT and CDR2 FQDESV come from the germline V gene (reference sequence). The DNA of the CDR3 is TGTGCCAGCAGCTTAGGTTCAGAACTGGCGGGCACTGAAGCTTTCTTT. Amino acids: CASSLGSELAGTEAFF.

This clonotype was detected a few times. V usage is TRBV11-1 and J usage is TRBJ1-1; the D is unclear. V lost 3 bases and J 10 bases, leaving 12 bases between the germline ends. Germline V lookup: CDR1 SGHAT, CDR2 FQDESV (reference sequence). The CDR3 consists of 12 residues. The CDR3 bases are TGTGCCAGCAGCTTTCCGGGCATGGTAGCTTTCTTT. It codes for CASSFPGMVAFF.

This clonotype was seen a few times. One end of the junction does not line up with germline, which may come from a read error. The chain carries TRBV5-4 and TRBJ2-3; D perhaps matches TRBD1 (5 bases). The CDR3 has 13 residues. Germline CDR1 reads SGHNT; CDR2 reads YYREEE (reference sequence). Here the CDR3 reads CASSRRQTDTQYF. DNA of the CDR3: TGCGCCAGCAGCAGACGACAGACAGATACGCAGTATTTT.

In regard to this clonotype: At one of its ends the junction is not consistent with the germline gene, which may arise from a read error. The chain recombines TRBV7-3 with TRBJ2-6; D is perhaps TRBD1 or TRBD2 (5 bases each). The CDR3 has 16 residues. The germline CDR1 and CDR2 sequences are SGHTA and FQGTGA. The CDR3 loop reads CASSSSGGSGANVPTF. In DNA, the CDR3 is TGTGCCAGCAGCTCCAGCGGAGGCTCTGGGGCCAACGTCCCGACTTTC. Full variable domain (missing parts from reference TRBV7-3 and TRBJ2-6): GAGVSQTPSNKVTEKGKYVELRCDPISGHTALYWYRQSLGQGPEFLIYFQGTGAADDSGLPNDRFFAVRPEGSVSTLKIQRTERGDSAVYLCASSSSGGSGANVPTFGAGSRLTVL.

The V and J genes are TRBV5-1 and TRBJ2-5; the D is unclear. CDR3 size: 13 residues. V lost 0 bases and J lost 4, with 7 bases in between. In germline, CDR1 is SGHRS, CDR2 YFSETQ. This chain's CDR3 is CASSLDGRETQYF. The CDR3 nucleotides read TGCGCCAGCAGCTTGGATGGGCGAGAGACCCAGTACTTC.

V usage is TRBV28 and J usage is TRBJ2-1; 8 positions match TRBD2. The germline V gene encodes CDR1 MDHEN and CDR2 SYDVKM. V was clipped by 6 bases and J by 0 bases; unmatched bases: 7. This CDR3 is built from 16 residues. CDR3: CASSAPLAASYNEQFF. CDR3 DNA sequence: TGTGCCAGCAGCGCACCACTAGCGGCCTCCTACAATGAGCAGTTCTTC.

The genes are TRBV19 and TRBJ1-5, with D unclear. CDR1 and CDR2 from the germline V gene are LNHDA and SQIVND (reference sequence). Trimming took 7 bases from V and 3 from J, leaving 10 bases between them. The CDR3 is 13 residues long. The CDR3 protein is CASNQVFNQPQHF. Written as DNA, the CDR3 is TGTGCCAGTAACCAGGTATTCAATCAGCCCCAGCATTTT.

The genes are TRBV7-8 and TRBJ2-5, with 10 bases that match TRBD2. The germline V gene has CDR1 SGHVS and CDR2 FQNEAQ. The CDR3 extends over 15 amino acids. Losses at the gene ends were 2 bases for V and 5 bases for J; bases not matched to a gene: 5. CDR3 protein: CASSLSLAGWETQYF. The CDR3 bases are TGTGCCAGCAGCTTATCACTAGCGGGGTGGGAGACCCAGTACTTC. Variable domain in full (rest from reference TRBV7-8 and TRBJ2-5): GAGVSQSPRYKVAKRGQDVALRCDPISGHVSLFWYQQALGQGPEFLTYFQNEAQLDKSGLPSDRFFAERPEGSVSTLKIQRTQQEDSAVYLCASSLSLAGWETQYFGPGTRLLVL.

CDR3 in amino acids: CSARSGGMSGELFF. The CDR3 coding sequence is TGCAGTGCTAGGTCAGGGGGGATGTCCGGGGAGCTGTTTTTT. This chain connects TRBV20-1 to TRBJ2-2; possibly TRBD1 for D (7 bases). Germline V gives CDR1 DFQATT, CDR2 SNEGSKA (reference sequence). The CDR3 covers 14 residues. Trimming left V 3 bases short and J 6 bases short, with 14 bases between.

The chain carries TRBV20-1 and TRBJ2-1; D unclear. Germline CDR1 DFQATT, CDR2 SNEGSKA (reference sequence). V was cut by 3 bases and J by 0 bases, with 6 bases left in between. CDR3 length equals 13 residues. In DNA form, the CDR3 reads TGCAGTGCTAGGCCTAGCTCCTACAATGAGCAGTTCTTC. It codes for CSARPSSYNEQFF.

The CDR3 reads CASSRDLDQPQHF. The CDR3 DNA sequence: TGTGCCAGCAGCCGGGATCTAGATCAGCCCCAGCATTTT. The genes are TRBV12-3 or TRBV12-4 and TRBJ1-5, with D hard to call. There are 13 residues in the CDR3. The V end lost 6 bases, the J end lost 5 bases, and 11 bases lay between the germline ends.

The CDR3 DNA follows: TGCGCCAGCAGCCTTTCCGGGACAGGGAGAGAGACCCAGTACTTC. It codes for CASSLSGTGRETQYF. The chain employs TRBV4-1 and TRBJ2-5; 9 bases map to TRBD1. CDR1 MGHRA and CDR2 YSYEKL come from the germline V gene. The CDR3 loop spans 15 amino acids. The J segment lost 4 bases and the V segment lost 4 bases, leaving 7 bases of the junction unmatched.

This rearrangement joins TRBV12-3 or TRBV12-4 to TRBJ1-1; 7 bases map to TRBD1. This CDR3 is built from 14 residues. V lost 5 bases and J lost 7; bases outside the gene matches: 10. CDR3 loop: CASSPTGLRGEAFF. CDR3 sequence (DNA): TGTGCCAGCAGTCCGACAGGGCTTCGTGGTGAAGCTTTCTTT.

This clonotype has just a few counts. Because it lacks the conserved phenylalanine or tryptophan at the end, this CDR3 is likely a read error. The J gene is TRBJ1-1, the V gene TRBV7-9; TRBD1 is a possible D gene (6 bases). The CDR3 loop spans 15 amino acids. Trimming left V 4 bases short and J 6 bases short, with 18 bases between. Germline CDR1 reads SEHNR; CDR2 reads FQNEAQ (reference sequence). CDR3 in amino acids: CASSSRQEMGAEAFL. DNA for the CDR3: TGTGCCAGCAGCTCACGACAGGAGATGGGCGCTGAAGCTTTCCTT.

The chain links TRBV5-1 to TRBJ2-5, with TRBD1 matching over 8 bases. The CDR3 length is 14 residues. V trimming: 4 bases; J trimming: 5 bases; junction bases outside the gene matches: 7. The V gene's germline CDR1 is SGHRS and CDR2 YFSETQ. CDR3 sequence: CASSPPGGKETQYF. CDR3 nucleotides: TGCGCCAGCAGCCCTCCAGGGGGCAAGGAGACCCAGTACTTC.

In regard to this clonotype: The limits of the CDR3 on the DNA are not certain, so only TCRdb's listed CDR3 is given. The J gene is TRBJ2-1, the V gene TRBV11-2; the DNA was not compared with TRBD2, the D call given in the table. Per the germline V gene, CDR1 is SGHAT and CDR2 is FQNNGV. The CDR3 contains 20 residues when both ends are counted. The CDR3: CASSIYLCSGRLAGNNEQFF.

V gene TRBV12-3 or TRBV12-4 combines with J gene TRBJ1-5; D call uncertain. The germline V and J ends were trimmed by 1 base and 4 bases, with 8 bases remaining between them. The CDR3 extends over 14 amino acids. CDR3 loop: CASSLEGENQPQHF. In DNA form, the CDR3 reads TGTGCCAGCAGTTTAGAGGGAGAGAATCAGCCCCAGCATTTT.

The gene calls are TRBV11-2 and TRBJ1-2; weak D call: TRBD1 (6 bases). The V gene lost 4 bases and the J gene lost 1 base, with 13 bases spanning the gap. This CDR3 is 15 amino acids long. Germline-derived CDR1 and CDR2 are SGHAT and FQNNGV. The CDR3 protein is CASSSMVQGNYGYTF. The CDR3 nucleotides are TGTGCCAGCAGCTCGATGGTACAGGGTAACTATGGCTACACCTTC.

This clonotype was recorded a few times. This chain connects TRBV11-2 to TRBJ2-1; D possibly corresponds to TRBD2 (6 bases). The CDR3 is 15 residues long. The germline V gene has CDR1 SGHAT and CDR2 FQNNGV. Trimming removed 7 bases at V and 6 bases at J, with 19 bases between. The CDR3 DNA reads TGTGCCAGCAACAACCGATTGGTGGGGGGCAATGAGCAGTTCTTC. Its protein is CASNNRLVGGNEQFF.

CDR3 protein: CASGMGQGDTEAFF. CDR3 sequence (DNA): TGCGCCAGCGGAATGGGACAGGGCGACACTGAAGCTTTCTTT. J is TRBJ1-1 and V is TRBV5-1, with TRBD1 identical over 9 bases. The CDR3 totals 14 residues. Germline CDR1 SGHRS, CDR2 YFSETQ. With 7 bases clipped from V and 3 bases from J, the junction kept 7 bases outside the gene matches. Complete variable domain (other parts from reference TRBV5-1 and TRBJ1-1): KAGVTQTPRYLIKTRGQQVTLSCSPISGHRSVSWYQQTPGQGLQFLFEYFSETQRNKGNFPGRFSGRQFSNSRSEMNVSTLELGDSALYLCASGMGQGDTEAFFGQGTRLTVV.

The chain employs TRBV28 and TRBJ1-2; no firm D call. Trimming stripped 8 bases from V and 1 base from J, with 5 bases between. CDR1 and CDR2 from the germline V gene are MDHEN and SYDVKM. The CDR3 has 11 residues. The CDR3 region is CASGYNYGYTF. In DNA form, the CDR3 reads TGTGCCAGCGGTTATAACTATGGCTACACCTTC.

J is TRBJ2-5 and V is TRBV11-2; a weak D match, TRBD2 (5 bases). The CDR3 is 15 residues long. The germline V and J ends were trimmed by 1 base and 4 bases, with 13 bases remaining between them. CDR1 and CDR2 from the germline V gene are SGHAT and FQNNGV. In DNA, the CDR3 is TGTGCCAGCAGCTTAGGTCGGGGAAGCTCAGAGACCCAGTACTTC. Translated, it gives CASSLGRGSSETQYF.

The CDR3 sequence: CASSRFDMIQETQYF. Written as DNA, the CDR3 is TGTGCCAGCAGCAGATTCGACATGATCCAAGAGACCCAGTACTTC. The V and J genes are TRBV28 and TRBJ2-5; D not resolved. Germline loops: CDR1 MDHEN, CDR2 SYDVKM. The CDR3 contains 15 residues. V lost 6 bases to trimming and J lost 1 base, with 15 bases between them.

This clonotype was seen a handful of times. DNA of the CDR3: TGCAGTGCCGGGACAGATACGCAGTATTTT. Its protein product is CSAGTDTQYF. The chain employs TRBV20-1 and TRBJ2-3; no clear D. The germline V gene has CDR1 DFQATT and CDR2 SNEGSKA (reference sequence). V gave up 6 bases and J gave up 3 bases, with 4 bases separating them. The CDR3 is made up of 10 amino acids.

The chain couples TRBV20-1 to TRBJ2-7; 12 bases map to TRBD1. CDR1 and CDR2 from the germline V gene are DFQATT and SNEGSKA (reference sequence). The CDR3 consists of 13 residues. V dropped 6 bases and J dropped 6; count of bases not matched to a gene: 6. CDR3 loop: CSAPGQGASEQYF. Here the CDR3 DNA reads TGCAGTGCACCGGGACAGGGGGCGTCCGAGCAGTACTTC.

This chain connects TRBV4-1 to TRBJ1-6; D gene uncertain. Germline lookup yields CDR1 MGHRA and CDR2 YSYEKL. The CDR3 runs 14 residues. Trimming shortened V by 0 bases and J by 4 bases, and 4 bases separated the two germline ends. For the CDR3, the DNA is TGCGCCAGCAGCCAAGATGGGTATAATTCACCCCTCCACTTT. Amino acid sequence: CASSQDGYNSPLHF.

J is TRBJ2-1 and V is TRBV30, with 11 nucleotides matching TRBD1. Germline CDR1 is GTSNPN and CDR2 is SVGIG (reference sequence). The V gene end was trimmed by 7 bases and the J gene end by 6 bases; junction bases not matched to a gene: 5. The CDR3 contains 13 residues. Here the CDR3 DNA reads TGTGCCTCCGGTGGGACAGGGGGCAATGAGCAGTTCTTC. Translating gives CASGGTGGNEQFF.

V gene TRBV11-2 combines with J gene TRBJ2-3; maybe TRBD2 (6 bases). The CDR3 is made up of 14 amino acids. Per germline, CDR1 SGHAT and CDR2 FQNNGV. Trimming removed 5 bases at V and 0 bases at J, with 9 bases between. This CDR3 is CASSPGTSTDTQYF. The CDR3 coding sequence is TGTGCCAGCAGCCCCGGGACTAGCACAGATACGCAGTATTTT.

This clonotype occurred once. The rearrangement joins TRBV12-3 or TRBV12-4 to TRBJ2-7; D is perhaps TRBD2 (6 bases). Trimming left V 5 bases short and J 4 bases short, with 6 bases between. This CDR3 is 11 amino acids long. DNA for the CDR3: TGTGCCAGCAGTGGGGGGTACGAGCAGTACTTC. Its protein is CASSGGYEQYF.

This clonotype was seen a handful of times. The V and J genes are TRBV30 and TRBJ2-4; D unresolved. Trimming removed 2 bases from V and 0 bases from J, with 11 bases in between. Germline CDR1 GTSNPN, CDR2 SVGIG (reference sequence). The CDR3 is 15 residues long. The CDR3 DNA reads as TGTGCCTGGAGTAATCCCCAGCTAGCCAAAAACATTCAGTACTTC. It is translated as CAWSNPQLAKNIQYF.